Listed below are T cell receptor beta chains from one sample, sequenced in a study of T cell responses to AZD1222 COVID-19 vaccine. Data came from immunoSEQ multiplex PCR; TCRdb stores just in-frame clones and leaves some out. The table has 85,000 to 90,000 clones, around 90% seen once. Sequencing used peripheral blood, obtained on day 0 of MenACWY control vaccination. These TCRs come from an adult in good health. Each CDR3 is given with its conserved first and last residue. D genes are given only for firm matches. Clone size is not always given. Where it is, it says once, few, many or a class for expanded clones.

J gene: TRBJ2-1; clone size: .; V gene: TRBV4-1; D gene: TRBD1; CDR3 protein: CASSQEGTGVYNEQFF; CDR3 DNA: TGCGCCAGCAGCCAAGAGGGGACAGGGGTCTACAATGAGCAGTTCTTC
J gene: TRBJ1-3; clone size: .; V gene: TRBV18; D gene: .; CDR3 protein: CASSPLSGQRTGNTIYF; CDR3 DNA: TGTGCCAGCTCACCACTCTCGGGTCAAAGGACTGGAAACACCATATATTTT
J gene: TRBJ1-3; clone size: .; V gene: TRBV6-5; D gene: .; CDR3 protein: CASSRGLGNTIYF; CDR3 DNA: TGTGCCAGCAGTAGAGGTCTTGGAAACACCATATATTTT
J gene: TRBJ1-5; clone size: .; V gene: TRBV19; D gene: TRBD1; CDR3 protein: CASIEGQSYSNQPQHF; CDR3 DNA: TGTGCCAGTATTGAGGGACAGTCCTATAGCAATCAGCCCCAGCATTTT
J gene: TRBJ1-5; clone size: .; V gene: TRBV18; D gene: .; CDR3 protein: CASSPFGQGETIQPQHF; CDR3 DNA: TGTGCCAGCTCACCATTCGGACAAGGGGAGACAATCCAACCCCAGCATTTT
J gene: TRBJ2-7; clone size: .; V gene: TRBV24-1; D gene: .; CDR3 protein: CATSATGSEQYF; CDR3 DNA: TGTGCCACCAGTGCTACAGGGTCCGAGCAGTACTTC
J gene: TRBJ1-5; clone size: once; V gene: TRBV6-1; D gene: .; CDR3 protein: CASSEYGGGQPQHF; CDR3 DNA: TGTGCCAGCAGTGAATATGGGGGGGGCCAGCCCCAGCATTTT
J gene: TRBJ2-1; clone size: .; V gene: TRBV11-2; D gene: TRBD1; CDR3 protein: CASSIGTEDNEQFF; CDR3 DNA: TGTGCCAGCAGCATTGGGACAGAAGACAATGAGCAGTTCTTC
J gene: TRBJ2-2; clone size: .; V gene: TRBV18; D gene: TRBD1; CDR3 protein: CASSPMDRANTGELFF; CDR3 DNA: TGTGCCAGCTCACCAATGGACAGGGCGAACACCGGGGAGCTGTTTTTT
J gene: TRBJ2-3; clone size: .; V gene: TRBV3-1/TRBV3-2; D gene: .; CDR3 protein: CASSQVAGTDTQYF; CDR3 DNA: TGTGCCAGCAGCCAAGTGGCGGGCACAGATACGCAGTATTTT
J gene: TRBJ2-1; clone size: .; V gene: TRBV27; D gene: .; CDR3 protein: CASSDVQGSYNEQFF; CDR3 DNA: TGTGCCAGCAGTGATGTCCAAGGCTCCTACAATGAGCAGTTCTTC
J gene: TRBJ1-2; clone size: .; V gene: TRBV19; D gene: TRBD1; CDR3 protein: CASSTGTAVPNYGYTF; CDR3 DNA: TGTGCCAGTAGTACCGGGACAGCAGTACCTAACTATGGCTACACCTTC
J gene: TRBJ2-1; clone size: .; V gene: TRBV6-5; D gene: .; CDR3 protein: CASSYSPGSYNEQFF; CDR3 DNA: TGTGCCAGCAGTTACTCGCCAGGCTCCTACAATGAGCAGTTCTTC
J gene: TRBJ2-7; clone size: .; V gene: TRBV6-5; D gene: TRBD1; CDR3 protein: CASSTSDRFFEQYF; CDR3 DNA: TGTGCCAGCAGTACCTCGGACAGGTTTTTCGAGCAGTACTTC
J gene: TRBJ2-3; clone size: .; V gene: TRBV24-1; D gene: .; CDR3 protein: CATSPTHTSTDTQYF; CDR3 DNA: TGTGCCACCAGTCCGACTCATACTAGCACAGATACGCAGTATTTT
J gene: TRBJ2-1; clone size: once; V gene: TRBV19; D gene: TRBD1; CDR3 protein: CASNPRQGIVDEQFF; CDR3 DNA: TGTGCCAGTAACCCTCGACAGGGGATTGTCGATGAGCAGTTCTTC
J gene: TRBJ1-4; clone size: once; V gene: TRBV29-1; D gene: TRBD1; CDR3 protein: CSAVQTGDEKLFF; CDR3 DNA: TGCAGCGCCGTGCAGACAGGGGATGAAAAACTGTTTTTT
J gene: TRBJ2-5; clone size: .; V gene: TRBV24-1; D gene: .; CDR3 protein: CATSDGSVGTQYF; CDR3 DNA: TGTGCCACCAGTGATGGGTCAGTAGGGACCCAGTACTTC
J gene: TRBJ1-6; clone size: .; V gene: TRBV18; D gene: .; CDR3 protein: CASSQNRNSPLHF; CDR3 DNA: TGTGCCAGCTCACAAAACAGGAATTCACCCCTCCACTTT
J gene: TRBJ2-2; clone size: .; V gene: TRBV6-1; D gene: .; CDR3 protein: CASSELRNTGELFF; CDR3 DNA: TGTGCCAGCAGTGAACTCAGAAACACCGGGGAGCTGTTTTTT
J gene: TRBJ2-7; clone size: .; V gene: TRBV2; D gene: TRBD2; CDR3 protein: CASSVASGSPYEQYF; CDR3 DNA: TGTGCCAGCAGTGTAGCTAGCGGGAGCCCCTACGAGCAGTACTTC
J gene: TRBJ2-7; clone size: .; V gene: TRBV5-1; D gene: TRBD1; CDR3 protein: CASSLGDSTYEQYF; CDR3 DNA: TGCGCCAGCAGCTTGGGGGACAGCACCTACGAGCAGTACTTC
J gene: TRBJ1-6; clone size: .; V gene: TRBV7-2; D gene: .; CDR3 protein: CASSFSAHPTYNSPLHF; CDR3 DNA: TGTGCCAGCAGCTTTTCCGCCCACCCAACCTATAATTCACCCCTCCACTTT
J gene: TRBJ1-5; clone size: once; V gene: TRBV6-5; D gene: TRBD1; CDR3 protein: CASSYSGGLQPQHF; CDR3 DNA: TGTGCCAGCAGTTACTCAGGGGGCCTTCAGCCCCAGCATTTT
J gene: TRBJ2-2; clone size: .; V gene: TRBV2; D gene: .; CDR3 protein: CASSVGNTGELFF; CDR3 DNA: TGTGCCAGCAGTGTTGGAAACACCGGGGAGCTGTTTTTT
J gene: TRBJ2-2; clone size: .; V gene: TRBV19; D gene: .; CDR3 protein: CASSRQVGTGELFF; CDR3 DNA: TGTGCCAGTAGTAGGCAAGTGGGCACCGGGGAGCTGTTTTTT
J gene: TRBJ2-1; clone size: .; V gene: TRBV19; D gene: TRBD2; CDR3 protein: CASSRGTSGSNEQFF; CDR3 DNA: TGTGCCAGTAGTAGGGGGACTAGCGGGAGCAATGAGCAGTTCTTC
J gene: TRBJ2-7; clone size: .; V gene: TRBV18; D gene: TRBD2; CDR3 protein: CASSPTFSGRAGVTYEQYF; CDR3 DNA: TGTGCCAGCTCACCGACGTTTAGCGGGAGGGCCGGCGTGACATACGAGCAGTACTTC
J gene: TRBJ1-1; clone size: .; V gene: TRBV28; D gene: .; CDR3 protein: CASSLGGAAATEAFF; CDR3 DNA: TGTGCCAGCAGTTTAGGAGGGGCTGCGGCCACTGAAGCTTTCTTT
J gene: TRBJ2-6; clone size: .; V gene: TRBV29-1; D gene: .; CDR3 protein: CSVRVSSGANVLTF; CDR3 DNA: TGCAGCGTTAGGGTGAGCTCTGGGGCCAACGTCCTGACTTTC
J gene: TRBJ2-3; clone size: .; V gene: TRBV6-2/TRBV6-3; D gene: TRBD2; CDR3 protein: CASSSGREGADTQYF; CDR3 DNA: TGTGCCAGCAGTTCCGGGCGGGAGGGGGCTGATACGCAGTATTTT
J gene: TRBJ2-1; clone size: .; V gene: TRBV11-2; D gene: .; CDR3 protein: CASSLGTYNEQFF; CDR3 DNA: TGTGCCAGCAGCCTCGGGACTTACAATGAGCAGTTCTTC
J gene: TRBJ2-7; clone size: once; V gene: TRBV7-2; D gene: TRBD2; CDR3 protein: CASSPKGLVREQYF; CDR3 DNA: TGTGCCAGCAGCCCCAAGGGACTAGTGCGCGAGCAGTACTTC
J gene: TRBJ1-2; clone size: .; V gene: TRBV13; D gene: .; CDR3 protein: CASSLGDRDSNYGYTF; CDR3 DNA: TGTGCCAGCAGCTTAGGGGACAGAGACAGTAACTATGGCTACACCTTC
J gene: TRBJ1-2; clone size: .; V gene: TRBV20-1; D gene: TRBD1; CDR3 protein: CSAGDRGGYTF; CDR3 DNA: TGCAGTGCTGGGGACAGGGGTGGCTACACCTTC
J gene: TRBJ2-7; clone size: .; V gene: TRBV7-2; D gene: TRBD1; CDR3 protein: CASSLMTGGDYEQYF; CDR3 DNA: TGTGCCAGCAGCCTCATGACAGGGGGCGACTACGAGCAGTACTTC
J gene: TRBJ2-1; clone size: .; V gene: TRBV7-2; D gene: .; CDR3 protein: CASSLARGWDRQFF; CDR3 DNA: TGTGCCAGCAGCTTAGCGCGGGGTTGGGACCGGCAGTTCTTC
J gene: TRBJ1-6; clone size: few; V gene: TRBV5-1; D gene: TRBD1; CDR3 protein: CASSFTPLTGAGSPLHF; CDR3 DNA: TGCGCCAGCAGCTTTACCCCCTTGACAGGGGCAGGGTCACCCCTCCACTTT
J gene: TRBJ2-7; clone size: .; V gene: TRBV28; D gene: .; CDR3 protein: CASSFGVPQYF; CDR3 DNA: TGTGCCAGCAGTTTCGGGGTCCCACAGTACTTC
J gene: TRBJ2-3; clone size: few; V gene: TRBV7-2; D gene: .; CDR3 protein: CASSLEGSLAGDTQYF; CDR3 DNA: TGTGCCAGCAGCTTAGAGGGATCCCTAGCCGGAGATACGCAGTATTTT